Listed here are 30 T cell receptor beta chains from one sample, sequenced in a study of blood T cell repertoires in COVID-19. TCRdb's table, derived via immunoSEQ multiplex PCR, lists solely in-frame clones and lacks some. The profile shows some 87,000 clones, about 83% of them singletons. The sequenced sample consisted of peripheral blood. The receptors here all came from a man older than 75 with active or convalescent COVID-19.

The chain carries TRBV19 and TRBJ1-1; the D gene is possibly TRBD1 (6 bases). Trimming removed 5 bases from V and 0 bases from J, with 10 bases in between. CDR1 and CDR2 from the germline V gene are LNHDA and SQIVND (reference sequence). The CDR3 is 14 residues long. For the CDR3, the DNA is TGTGCCAGTAGTCTGGGGACACTGAACACTGAAGCTTTCTTT. Translating gives CASSLGTLNTEAFF. Supplemented by reference TRBV19 and TRBJ1-1, the full variable domain reads DGGITQSPKYLFRKEGQNVTLSCEQNLNHDAMYWYRQDPGQGLRLIYYSQIVNDFQKGDIAEGYSVSREKKESFPLTVTSAQKNPTAFYLCASSLGTLNTEAFFGQGTRLTVV.

V gene TRBV7-4 combines with J gene TRBJ2-3, with unresolved D. V was trimmed by 5 bases and J by 0 bases, leaving 12 bases between them. The CDR3 runs to 15 residues. Germline lookup yields CDR1 SGHVT and CDR2 SQSDAQ. The CDR3 DNA is TGTGCCAGCAGCCTTGTGCTAGTCAGCACAGATACGCAGTATTTT. This translates into CASSLVLVSTDTQYF.

The chain uses TRBV10-2 and TRBJ1-2; 7 positions agree with TRBD1. The CDR3 extends over 12 amino acids. Germline CDR1 and CDR2: WSHSY and SAAADI. Trimming took 8 bases from V and 5 from J; bases not matched to a gene: 5. The CDR3 loop is CASWDSGYGYTF. CDR3 DNA sequence: TGCGCCAGCTGGGACAGTGGTTATGGCTACACCTTC.

The chain recombines TRBV7-9 with TRBJ2-5; no firm D call. CDR1 SEHNR and CDR2 FQNEAQ come from the germline V gene (reference sequence). The V gene lost 1 base and the J gene lost 2 bases, with 8 bases spanning the gap. The CDR3 loop spans 14 amino acids. The CDR3 region is CASSLGSAQETQYF. The CDR3 coding sequence is TGTGCCAGCAGCTTAGGAAGCGCTCAAGAGACCCAGTACTTC. The full variable domain, its missing parts supplied by reference TRBV7-9 and TRBJ2-5, is DTGVSQNPRHKITKRGQNVTFRCDPISEHNRLYWYRQTLGQGPEFLTYFQNEAQLEKSRLLSDRFSAERPKGSFSTLEIQRTEQGDSAMYLCASSLGSAQETQYFGPGTRLLVL.

The rearrangement links TRBV6-5 to TRBJ1-2; D may be TRBD1 (6 bases). In germline, CDR1 is MNHEY, CDR2 SVGAGI. V lost 0 bases and J lost 4, with 15 bases in between. CDR3 length: 16 amino acids. This CDR3 is CASSYSGDTTTYGYTF. CDR3 coding DNA: TGTGCCAGCAGTTACTCGGGGGACACAACGACCTATGGCTACACCTTC.

This chain links TRBV5-1 with TRBJ2-1; TRBD2 matches at 8 bases. The V segment lost 1 base and the J segment 0 bases; nucleotides outside the gene matches: 15. CDR3 length: 20 residues. Per the germline V gene, CDR1 is SGHRS and CDR2 is YFSETQ. The CDR3 region has the DNA TGCGCCAGCAGCTTGCAGACCCGGCGGGGGGCCTTTAGCTCCTACAATGAGCAGTTCTTC. Amino acid sequence: CASSLQTRRGAFSSYNEQFF.

This clone was recorded a few times. This chain links TRBV11-3 with TRBJ1-3, with no clear D. The CDR3 has 14 amino acids. Looked up from germline, CDR1 is SGHNT and CDR2 is YENEEA. Trimming stripped 5 bases from V and 2 bases from J, with 10 bases between. Here the CDR3 DNA reads TGTGCCAGCAGCGCCGGTGATCCTGGAAACACCATATATTTT. Translating gives CASSAGDPGNTIYF.

Worth noting for this clone: Germline and junction disagree at one end, which may indicate a read error. CDR3 protein: CASSPGGTREF. The CDR3 DNA sequence: TGTGCCAGCAGCCCCGGGGGGACACGAGAATTC. The genes are TRBV7-9 and TRBJ2-7; tentatively, D is TRBD2 (7 bases). Germline V gives CDR1 SEHNR, CDR2 FQNEAQ (reference sequence). The CDR3 totals 11 residues.

V gene TRBV2 combines with J gene TRBJ1-5; no clear D gene. V lost 6 bases and J lost 2, with 8 bases in between. The CDR3 runs 13 residues. Germline assignment: CDR1 SNHLY and CDR2 FYNNEI. CDR3 DNA sequence: TGTGCCAGCAGAAACAGTGGCAATCAGCCCCAGCATTTT. Protein: CASRNSGNQPQHF. Using reference TRBV2 and TRBJ1-5 for the parts outside the CDR3, the full variable domain is EPEVTQTPSHQVTQMGQEVILRCVPISNHLYFYWYRQILGQKVEFLVSFYNNEISEKSEIFDDQFSVERPDGSNFTLKIRSTKLEDSAMYFCASRNSGNQPQHFGDGTRLSIL.

This clone was counted a few times. The chain combines TRBV3-1 (or the pseudogene TRBV3-2) with TRBJ1-1, with 7 bases identical to TRBD1. CDR1 is LGHDT and CDR2 is YNNKEL in the germline V gene (reference sequence). This CDR3 is built from 14 residues. V gave up 5 bases and J gave up 1 base; unmatched junction bases: 4. Written as DNA, the CDR3 is TGTGCCAGCAGCTTGGGACAGTCGAACACTGAAGCTTTCTTT. Protein sequence: CASSLGQSNTEAFF.

V gene TRBV9 combines with J gene TRBJ1-1; no clear D. The V end lost 5 bases, the J end lost 0 bases, and 8 bases lay between the germline ends. CDR3 size: 13 residues. Germline CDR1 reads SGDLS; CDR2 reads YYNGEE. The CDR3: CASSNSMNTEAFF. The DNA for the CDR3 is TGTGCCAGCAGTAACAGCATGAACACTGAAGCTTTCTTT.

Turning to this clone: The junction does not match germline at one end; this may be a read error. The chain carries TRBV15 and TRBJ2-5; 16 bases map to TRBD2. Germline V CDR1 and CDR2: LNHNV, YYDKDF (reference sequence). The CDR3 is 20 amino acids. The CDR3: CATSRPTGGTSGRAKETQYF. The DNA of the CDR3 is TGTGCCACCAGCAGACCCACGGGGGGGACTAGCGGGAGGGCCAAAGAGACTCAGTACTTC.

V usage is TRBV3-1 (or the pseudogene TRBV3-2) and J usage is TRBJ2-1, with D possibly TRBD2 on 5 matching bases. CDR1 LGHDT and CDR2 YNNKEL come from the germline V gene (reference sequence). Trimming removed 1 base at V and 14 bases at J, with 15 bases between. The CDR3 runs 13 residues. The CDR3, as DNA: TGTGCCAGCAGCCAAGGGAGTGGTCTAGCCAAGTTCTTC. It yields the protein CASSQGSGLAKFF.

The V gene is TRBV7-9, the J gene TRBJ1-1, with a tentative D call TRBD1 (6 bases). V lost 5 bases, J lost 3 bases, and 10 bases lay in between. Per the germline V gene, CDR1 is SEHNR and CDR2 is FQNEAQ (reference sequence). CDR3 length: 13 amino acids. The CDR3 spells CASSPRGDTEAFF. The CDR3 DNA sequence: TGTGCCAGCAGCCCCAGGGGAGACACTGAAGCTTTCTTT.

Turning to this clone: The junction shows a germline mismatch at one end, possibly a read error. Distinct nucleotide sequences in the sample also encode this CDR3. This chain links TRBV7-9 with TRBJ1-2; no reliable D call. Germline CDR1 is SEHNR and CDR2 is FQNEAQ (reference sequence). The CDR3 runs 14 residues. The CDR3 DNA follows: TGTGCTAGCAGCTTAGTAGCGAGGGAGGCTGGCTACACCTTC. Translated: CASSLVAREAGYTF.

This chain links TRBV18 with TRBJ1-2, with D possibly matching TRBD1 (5 bases). The V end lost 2 bases, the J end lost 8 bases, and 24 bases lay between the germline ends. The CDR3 is 17 amino acids. From germline, CDR1 is KGHSH and CDR2 LQKENI. CDR3 in DNA: TGTGCCAGCTCACCAGGGCACTATGAATCTCAAAAGGGGGGCTACACCTTC. Protein sequence: CASSPGHYESQKGGYTF.

This chain joins TRBV4-1 and TRBJ2-1; possibly TRBD1 for D (5 bases). Germline V lookup: CDR1 MGHRA, CDR2 YSYEKL. The ends were cut back, 4 bases at V and 7 bases at J, with 23 bases in the middle. This CDR3 comprises 17 residues. CDR3 in amino acids: CASSPRHRGKPHNEQFF. The CDR3 nucleotides are TGCGCCAGCAGCCCGAGACATAGGGGCAAGCCGCATAATGAGCAGTTCTTC.

This chain joins TRBV7-6 and TRBJ2-7, with D unclear. V gave up 3 bases and J gave up 2 bases, with 14 bases separating them. Germline values: CDR1 SGHVS, CDR2 FNYEAQ. This CDR3 comprises 15 residues. CDR3 residues: CASSFIYGGTYEQYF. For the CDR3, the DNA is TGTGCCAGCAGCTTTATCTACGGCGGAACCTACGAGCAGTACTTC.

J is TRBJ2-7 and V is TRBV3-1 (or the pseudogene TRBV3-2); the D gene is possibly TRBD1 (5 bases). Germline V gene sequence: CDR1 LGHDT, CDR2 YNNKEL (reference sequence). CDR3 length: 14 amino acids. The ends were cut back, 3 bases at V and 5 bases at J, with 14 bases in the middle. CDR3 in DNA: TGTGCCAGCAGCCATTCCGCAGGGCGAAACGAGCAGTACTTC. This codes for CASSHSAGRNEQYF.

This chain links TRBV7-6 with TRBJ1-6, with 7 bases matching TRBD1. V lost 5 bases and J lost 7; bases outside the gene matches: 5. This CDR3 is 14 amino acids long. Germline values: CDR1 SGHVS, CDR2 FNYEAQ. CDR3 nucleotides: TGTGCCAGCAGCACGGGACAGAGAAATTCACCCCTCCACTTT. It specifies CASSTGQRNSPLHF.

The CDR3 bases are TGCAGTGCTAGTTCACCCGGGACTAGCTTCTATGAGCAGTTCTTC. Amino acids: CSASSPGTSFYEQFF. The rearrangement uses TRBV20-1 and TRBJ2-1; 9 bases map to TRBD2. The ends lost 3 bases at V and 8 bases at J; junction bases unmatched: 11. This CDR3 comprises 15 residues. Looked up from germline, CDR1 is DFQATT and CDR2 is SNEGSKA (reference sequence).

This clone was counted only a few times. The genes are TRBV5-8 and TRBJ2-7; 7 nucleotides align to TRBD1. Germline assignment: CDR1 SGHTS and CDR2 YDEGEE. After removal of 2 bases from V and 2 bases from J, the junction contained 7 bases not matched to a gene. The CDR3 runs to 15 residues. The CDR3 sequence is CASSFSGTAAYEQYF. The CDR3 bases are TGTGCCAGCAGCTTCTCCGGGACAGCCGCCTACGAGCAGTACTTC. The entire variable domain, with the rest obtained from reference TRBV5-8 and TRBJ2-7, is as follows: EAGVTQSPTHLIKTRGQQATLRCSPISGHTSVYWYQQALGLGLQFLLWYDEGEERNRGNFPPRFSGRQFPNYSSELNVNALELEDSALYLCASSFSGTAAYEQYFGPGTRLTVT.

In this sample, this clone turned up a few times. This rearrangement joins TRBV11-2 to TRBJ2-2; 7 nucleotides match TRBD1. Per germline, CDR1 SGHAT and CDR2 FQNNGV. V dropped 4 bases and J dropped 0; count of bases not matched to a gene: 5. The CDR3 has 16 residues. CDR3 loop: CASSSGQFTNTGELFF. In DNA form, the CDR3 reads TGTGCCAGCAGCTCGGGACAGTTCACGAACACCGGGGAGCTGTTTTTT.

The rearrangement joins TRBV7-2 to TRBJ2-5, with a possible D match to TRBD1 (7 bases). This CDR3 has 16 residues. Germline CDR1 reads SGHTA; CDR2 reads FQGNSA. V lost 1 base and J 5 bases, leaving 17 bases between the germline ends. As DNA, the CDR3 is TGTGCCAGCAGCTTAGGGGCCACAGGGGAGGTGGAGACCCAGTACTTC. Residues: CASSLGATGEVETQYF.

The chain couples TRBV28 to TRBJ2-3; TRBD2 agrees at 13 bases. CDR3 length: 15 amino acids. Germline V gene lookup returns CDR1 MDHEN and CDR2 SYDVKM. V lost 6 bases to trimming and J lost 6 bases; unmatched junction nucleotides: 6. CDR3 DNA sequence: TGTGCCAGCAGCGGGACTAGCGGGGTGGGGGATACGCAGTATTTT. Amino acid sequence: CASSGTSGVGDTQYF.

The rearrangement uses TRBV7-9 and TRBJ1-4; D is possibly TRBD1 (5 bases). The V end lost 5 bases, the J end lost 0 bases, and 10 bases lay between the germline ends. Per the germline V gene, CDR1 is SEHNR and CDR2 is FQNEAQ (reference sequence). This CDR3 region has 15 residues. The CDR3 DNA reads as TGTGCCAGCAGCCCGGGGGACCCAACTAATGAAAAACTGTTTTTT. Protein sequence: CASSPGDPTNEKLFF.

V is TRBV28 and J is TRBJ1-6; possible D gene TRBD1, 5 bases. The CDR3 extends over 17 amino acids. Germline loops: CDR1 MDHEN, CDR2 SYDVKM. V shed 6 bases and J shed 0 bases, with 15 bases lying between them. The CDR3 coding sequence is TGTGCCAGCAGCGGGGGTGGATGGAGCTCCTATAATTCACCCCTCCACTTT. Translated: CASSGGGWSSYNSPLHF.

A single count supports this clone. V usage is TRBV9 and J usage is TRBJ1-1, with 7 bases matching TRBD1. The CDR3 loop spans 17 amino acids. Per germline, CDR1 SGDLS and CDR2 YYNGEE. After removal of 4 bases from V and 1 base from J, the junction contained 13 bases not matched to a gene. The CDR3 DNA is TGTGCCAGCAGCCCGAGCCCCCGACAGGGCGGGAACACTGAAGCTTTCTTT. It translates to CASSPSPRQGGNTEAFF.

J is TRBJ2-5 and V is TRBV7-2, with D possibly matching TRBD2 (5 bases). Looked up from germline, CDR1 is SGHTA and CDR2 is FQGNSA. This CDR3 is 13 amino acids long. The germline V and J ends were trimmed by 7 bases and 4 bases, with 13 bases remaining between them. The CDR3, as DNA: TGTGCCAGCACCAACATACGGGGAGAGACCCAGTACTTC. Protein: CASTNIRGETQYF.

The V call is TRBV18, the J call TRBJ2-5, with TRBD1 identical over 8 bases. Per the germline V gene, CDR1 is KGHSH and CDR2 is LQKENI. Unmatched junction bases numbered 0, after V lost 2 bases and J lost 4 bases. The CDR3 covers 13 residues. CDR3 sequence reads: CASSPGQGETQYF. The DNA for the CDR3 is TGTGCCAGCTCACCAGGACAGGGAGAGACCCAGTACTTC.